Given below is one T cell receptor (beta chain) in context. Its antigen is unknown. This entry belongs to a study of T cell repertoires in cytomegalovirus infection. Study information: CMV epitopes used comprised recently identified HLA-C-restricted ones and well-studied HLA-B-restricted ones. TCR beta signatures that were public indicated CMV infection and matching HLA type.

Deletions cut 1 base from V and 8 bases from J, with 12 bases between. The CDR3 is made up of 14 amino acids. General study results and limits: Summed frequency of public TCR beta families distinguished CMV carriers with the relevant HLA.

TCRdb re-derived calls from the reads in MiXCR, one entry per CDR3 protein. This sample has about 830,000 distinct CDR3 sequences, with about 31% found just once. Sequenced material: cultured CD8+ T cells from PBMCs, taken from culture after CMV antigen stimulation. The sequence came from a human donor in good health (CMV status not recorded). Some clones in this sample may be carry-over from other donors' samples. The chain uses TRBV12-3 or TRBV12-4 and TRBJ1-5; D is unclear. The CDR3 DNA sequence: TGTGCCAGCAGTTTAGGGGCATTGTGGGAGCCCCAGCATTTT. Translation gives CASSLGALWEPQHF.